This TCR beta chain was recorded in a study of shared clonotypes between healthy human individuals. The study, taken as a whole, reports: With a few donors compared, 4% to 5.5% of naive CD4 clonotypes were shared.

Turning to this clone: Its antigen is not identified.

Authors' methods: Junction-only immunoSEQ data arrived without quality scores, meaning filtering differed. The method was immunoSEQ multiplex PCR; TCRdb's version includes in-frame clones alone and lacks a portion of them. That table supplies the V and J calls and clone size; D and trimming were determined from the DNA. The sample yields 950,000 to 1,200,000 clones, approximately 77% seen once. Per germline, CDR1 SGHRS and CDR2 YFSETQ. The CDR3 runs 14 residues. Trimming shortened V by 5 bases and J by 6 bases, and 17 bases separated the two germline ends. This TCR was recovered from a man younger than 35 in good health. Some clones in this sample may be carry-over from other donors' samples. The chain links TRBV5-1 to TRBJ1-2, with a tentative D call TRBD1 (5 bases). The sample taken for sequencing was memory CD4+ T cells from PBMCs. As for subset: CD45RA-negative fraction. Written as DNA, the CDR3 is TGCGCCAGCAGACTTCAGGCGGGGACGGATGGCTACACCTTC. Translated, it gives CASRLQAGTDGYTF.